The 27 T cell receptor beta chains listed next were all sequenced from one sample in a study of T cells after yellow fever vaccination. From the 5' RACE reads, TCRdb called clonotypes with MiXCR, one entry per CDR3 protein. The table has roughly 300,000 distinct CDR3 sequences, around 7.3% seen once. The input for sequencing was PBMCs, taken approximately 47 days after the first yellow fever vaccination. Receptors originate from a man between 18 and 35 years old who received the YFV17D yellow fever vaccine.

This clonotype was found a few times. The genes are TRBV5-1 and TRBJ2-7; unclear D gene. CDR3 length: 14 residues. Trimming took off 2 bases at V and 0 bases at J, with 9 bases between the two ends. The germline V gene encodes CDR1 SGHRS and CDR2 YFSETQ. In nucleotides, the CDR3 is TGCGCCAGCAGCTTCGGATTGAGCTCCTACGAGCAGTACTTC. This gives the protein CASSFGLSSYEQYF. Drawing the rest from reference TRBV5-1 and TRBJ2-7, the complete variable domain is KAGVTQTPRYLIKTRGQQVTLSCSPISGHRSVSWYQQTPGQGLQFLFEYFSETQRNKGNFPGRFSGRQFSNSRSEMNVSTLELGDSALYLCASSFGLSSYEQYFGPGTRLTVT.

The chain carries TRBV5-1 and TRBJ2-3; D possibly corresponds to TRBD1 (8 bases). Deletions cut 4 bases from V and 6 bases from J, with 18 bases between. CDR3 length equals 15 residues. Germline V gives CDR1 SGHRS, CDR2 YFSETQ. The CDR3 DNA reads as TGCGCCAGCAGCCCGAACAGGGGGGGAAGTGATACGCAGTATTTT. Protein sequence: CASSPNRGGSDTQYF.

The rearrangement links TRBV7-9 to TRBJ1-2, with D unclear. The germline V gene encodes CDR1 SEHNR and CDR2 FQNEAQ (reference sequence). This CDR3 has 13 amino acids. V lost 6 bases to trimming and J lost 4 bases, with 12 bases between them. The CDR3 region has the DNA TGTGCCAGCAGACGCCCAGGCCCCTATGGCTACACCTTC. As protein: CASRRPGPYGYTF.

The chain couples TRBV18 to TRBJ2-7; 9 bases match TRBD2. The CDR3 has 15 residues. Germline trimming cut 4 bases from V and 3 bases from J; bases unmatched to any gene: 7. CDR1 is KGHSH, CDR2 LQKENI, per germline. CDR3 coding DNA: TGTGCCAGCTCACTGACTAGCGGAGAAAACTACGAGCAGTACTTC. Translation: CASSLTSGENYEQYF. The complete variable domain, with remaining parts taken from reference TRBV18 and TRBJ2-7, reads NAGVMQNPRHLVRRRGQEARLRCSPMKGHSHVYWYRQLPEEGLKFMVYLQKENIIDESGMPKERFSAEFPKEGPSILRIQQVVRGDSAAYFCASSLTSGENYEQYFGPGTRLTVT.

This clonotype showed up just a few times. In DNA form, the CDR3 reads TGCGCCAGCAGCTTGGATCCAGGACGGATGGAGACCCAGTACTTC. It encodes CASSLDPGRMETQYF. The chain employs TRBV5-1 and TRBJ2-5; D remains ambiguous. The V gene's germline CDR1 is SGHRS and CDR2 YFSETQ. The CDR3 has 15 amino acids. V dropped 0 bases and J dropped 5 bases, with 14 bases sitting between them.

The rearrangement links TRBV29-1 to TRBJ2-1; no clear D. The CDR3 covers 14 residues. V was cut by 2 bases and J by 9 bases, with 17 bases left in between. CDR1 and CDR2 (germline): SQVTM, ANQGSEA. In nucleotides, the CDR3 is TGCAGCGTTGAAAGCGTACCGGGCGTAGGTGAGCAGTTCTTC. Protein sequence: CSVESVPGVGEQFF.

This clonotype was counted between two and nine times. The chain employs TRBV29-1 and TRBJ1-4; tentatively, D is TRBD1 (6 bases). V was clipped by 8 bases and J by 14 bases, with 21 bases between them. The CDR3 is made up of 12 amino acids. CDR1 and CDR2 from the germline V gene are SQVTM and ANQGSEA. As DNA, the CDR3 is TGCAGCTTTCAGGGGCTACCCCAAGGTCTGTTTTTT. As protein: CSFQGLPQGLFF.

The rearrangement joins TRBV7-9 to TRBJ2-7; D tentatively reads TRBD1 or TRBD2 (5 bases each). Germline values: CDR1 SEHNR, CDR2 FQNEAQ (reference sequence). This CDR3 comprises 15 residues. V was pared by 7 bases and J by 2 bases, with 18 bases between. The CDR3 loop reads CASTPQERGTYEQYF. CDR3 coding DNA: TGTGCCAGCACACCCCAGGAGAGGGGAACCTACGAGCAGTACTTC.

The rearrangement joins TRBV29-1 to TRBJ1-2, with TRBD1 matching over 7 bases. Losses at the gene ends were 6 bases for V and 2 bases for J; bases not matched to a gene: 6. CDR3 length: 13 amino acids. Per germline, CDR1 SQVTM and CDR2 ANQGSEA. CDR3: CSVATGRNYGYTF. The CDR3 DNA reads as TGCAGCGTAGCGACAGGGCGCAACTATGGCTACACCTTC.

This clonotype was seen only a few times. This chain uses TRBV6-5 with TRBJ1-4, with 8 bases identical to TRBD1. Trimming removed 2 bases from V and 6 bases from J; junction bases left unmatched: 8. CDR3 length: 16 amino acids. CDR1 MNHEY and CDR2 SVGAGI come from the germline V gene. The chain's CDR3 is CASSYRQGAGYEKLFF. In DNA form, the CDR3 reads TGTGCCAGCAGTTACCGGCAGGGGGCCGGATATGAAAAACTGTTTTTT.

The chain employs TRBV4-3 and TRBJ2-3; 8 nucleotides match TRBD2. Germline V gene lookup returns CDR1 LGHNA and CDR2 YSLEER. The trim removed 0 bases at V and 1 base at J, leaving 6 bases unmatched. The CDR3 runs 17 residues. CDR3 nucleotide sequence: TGCGCCAGCAGCCAAGATCAGGCAGCGGGGGGCACAGATACGCAGTATTTT. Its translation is CASSQDQAAGGTDTQYF.

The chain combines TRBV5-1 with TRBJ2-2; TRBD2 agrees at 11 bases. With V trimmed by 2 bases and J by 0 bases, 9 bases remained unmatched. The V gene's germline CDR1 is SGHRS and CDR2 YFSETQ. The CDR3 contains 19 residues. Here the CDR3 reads CASSFQLAGVNPNTGELFF. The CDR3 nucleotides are TGCGCCAGCAGCTTTCAACTAGCGGGGGTTAACCCGAACACCGGGGAGCTGTTTTTT.

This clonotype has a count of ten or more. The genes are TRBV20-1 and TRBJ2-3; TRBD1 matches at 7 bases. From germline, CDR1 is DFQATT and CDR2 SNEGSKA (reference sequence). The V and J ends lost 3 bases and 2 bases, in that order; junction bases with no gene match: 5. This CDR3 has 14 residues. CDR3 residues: CSASRDSLTDTQYF. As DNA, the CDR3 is TGCAGTGCTAGTCGGGACAGTCTCACAGATACGCAGTATTTT.

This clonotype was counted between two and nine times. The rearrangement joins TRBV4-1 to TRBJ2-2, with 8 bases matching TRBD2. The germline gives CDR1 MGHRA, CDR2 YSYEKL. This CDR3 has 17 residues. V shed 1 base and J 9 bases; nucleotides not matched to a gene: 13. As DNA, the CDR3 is TGCGCCAGCAGCCAAGTTGGTGCGGGGGGCCCGGGCTGGGAGCTGTTTTTT. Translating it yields CASSQVGAGGPGWELFF.

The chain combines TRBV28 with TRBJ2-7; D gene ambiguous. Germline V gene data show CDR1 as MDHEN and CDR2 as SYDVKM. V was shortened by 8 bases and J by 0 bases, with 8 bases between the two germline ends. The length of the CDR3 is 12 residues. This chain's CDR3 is CASAASSYEQYV. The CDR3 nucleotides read TGTGCCAGCGCGGCAAGCTCCTACGAGCAGTACGTC.

CDR3 region: CASSDPRGANVLTF. In DNA form, the CDR3 reads TGTGCCAGCAGTGATCCCCGTGGGGCCAACGTCCTGACTTTC. The chain is built from TRBV25-1 and TRBJ2-6; D is ambiguous. The CDR3 is 14 residues long. Looked up from germline, CDR1 is MGHDK and CDR2 is SYGVNS. The germline V and J ends were trimmed by 3 bases and 3 bases, with 6 bases remaining between them.

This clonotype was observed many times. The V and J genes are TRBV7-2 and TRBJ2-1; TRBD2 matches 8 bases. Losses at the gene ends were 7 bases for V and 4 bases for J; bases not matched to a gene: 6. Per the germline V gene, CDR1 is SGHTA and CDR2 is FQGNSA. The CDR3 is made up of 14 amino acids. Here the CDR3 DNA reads TGTGCCAGCACTCCGGGACTAGGGTACAATGAGCAGTTCTTC. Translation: CASTPGLGYNEQFF. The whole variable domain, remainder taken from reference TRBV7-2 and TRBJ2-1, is GAGVSQSPSNKVTEKGKDVELRCDPISGHTALYWYRQSLGQGLEFLIYFQGNSAPDKSGLPSDRFSAERTGGSVSTLTIQRTQQEDSAVYLCASTPGLGYNEQFFGPGTRLTVL.

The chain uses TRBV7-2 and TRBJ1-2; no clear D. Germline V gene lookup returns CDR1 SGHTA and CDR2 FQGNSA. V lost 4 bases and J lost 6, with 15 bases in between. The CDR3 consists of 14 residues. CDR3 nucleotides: TGTGCCAGCAGCTCCCCCCACGCTGTTGATGGCTACACCTTC. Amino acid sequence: CASSSPHAVDGYTF.

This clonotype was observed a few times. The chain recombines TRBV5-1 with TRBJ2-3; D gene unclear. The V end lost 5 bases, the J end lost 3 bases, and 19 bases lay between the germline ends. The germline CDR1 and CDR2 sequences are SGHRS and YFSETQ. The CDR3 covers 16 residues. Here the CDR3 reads CASSEVGRPPTDTQYF. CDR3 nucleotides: TGCGCCAGCAGTGAGGTAGGACGACCTCCGACAGATACGCAGTATTTT. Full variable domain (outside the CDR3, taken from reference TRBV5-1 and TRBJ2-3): KAGVTQTPRYLIKTRGQQVTLSCSPISGHRSVSWYQQTPGQGLQFLFEYFSETQRNKGNFPGRFSGRQFSNSRSEMNVSTLELGDSALYLCASSEVGRPPTDTQYFGPGTRLTVL.

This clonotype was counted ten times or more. CDR3 sequence: CASSSGLQETQYF. In nucleotides, the CDR3 is TGCGCCAGCAGCTCGGGACTTCAAGAGACCCAGTACTTC. The gene calls are TRBV5-1 and TRBJ2-5; maybe TRBD2 (6 bases). The CDR3 is 13 amino acids. The germline V gene encodes CDR1 SGHRS and CDR2 YFSETQ. V lost 3 bases to trimming and J lost 2 bases, with 8 bases between them.

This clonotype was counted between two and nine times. The CDR3 DNA sequence: TGTGCCATCGCAAATAGTGGAAACACCATATATTTT. Translating it yields CAIANSGNTIYF. The chain combines TRBV10-3 with TRBJ1-3, with D hard to call. V lost 8 bases, J lost 3 bases, and 8 bases lay in between. CDR3 size: 12 residues. Germline loops: CDR1 ENHRY, CDR2 SYGVKD.

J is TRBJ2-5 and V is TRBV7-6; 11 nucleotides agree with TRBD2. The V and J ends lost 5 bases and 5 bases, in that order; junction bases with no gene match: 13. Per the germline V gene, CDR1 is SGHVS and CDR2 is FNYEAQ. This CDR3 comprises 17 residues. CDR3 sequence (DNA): TGTGCCAGCAGCCCGCCGGGACTAGCGGCCATGGGCGAGACCCAGTACTTC. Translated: CASSPPGLAAMGETQYF.

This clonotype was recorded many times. The CDR3 region is CASSGGGRSYNEQFF. The CDR3 region has the DNA TGTGCCAGCAGTGGGGGGGGGCGCTCCTACAATGAGCAGTTCTTC. The V gene is TRBV5-6, the J gene TRBJ2-1; D is possibly TRBD2 (7 bases). Germline CDR1 and CDR2: SGHDT and YYEEEE. The V gene lost 5 bases and the J gene lost 0 bases, with 12 bases spanning the gap. CDR3 length: 15 amino acids.

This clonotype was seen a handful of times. The CDR3 bases are TGTGCCTGGATTCTTTGGGGCAAGAACACTGAAGCTTTCTTT. It codes for CAWILWGKNTEAFF. The chain joins TRBV30 to TRBJ1-1; D might be TRBD1 (5 bases). V was trimmed by 4 bases and J by 1 base, leaving 13 bases between them. CDR3 size: 14 residues. Germline V gives CDR1 GTSNPN, CDR2 SVGIG (reference sequence). Together with reference TRBV30 and TRBJ1-1, the CDR3 gives the full variable domain: SQTIHQWPATLVQPVGSPLSLECTVEGTSNPNLYWYRQAAGRGLQLLFYSVGIGQISSEVPQNLSASRPQDRQFILSSKKLLLSDSGFYLCAWILWGKNTEAFFGQGTRLTVV.

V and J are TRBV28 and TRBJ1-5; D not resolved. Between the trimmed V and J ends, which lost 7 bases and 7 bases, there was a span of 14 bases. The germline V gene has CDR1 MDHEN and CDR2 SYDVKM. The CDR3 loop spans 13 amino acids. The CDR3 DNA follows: TGTGCCAGCACCATGGGGTTAGGGCAGCCCCAGCATTTT. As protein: CASTMGLGQPQHF.

The CDR3 sequence is CASSLSGQGEAFF. DNA of the CDR3: TGTGCCAGCAGCTTATCGGGACAGGGTGAAGCTTTCTTT. The V and J genes are TRBV11-2 and TRBJ1-1; 9 bases are shared with TRBD1. Unmatched junction bases numbered 2, after V lost 2 bases and J lost 7 bases. The CDR3 contains 13 residues. The germline V gene has CDR1 SGHAT and CDR2 FQNNGV.

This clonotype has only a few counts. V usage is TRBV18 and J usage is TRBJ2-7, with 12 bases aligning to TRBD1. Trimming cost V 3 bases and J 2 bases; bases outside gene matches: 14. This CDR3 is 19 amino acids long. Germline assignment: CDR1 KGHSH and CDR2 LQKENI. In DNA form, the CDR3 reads TGTGCCAGCTCACCTTATTCCGGGACAGGGGGCTTAAGGGCCTACGAGCAGTACTTC. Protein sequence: CASSPYSGTGGLRAYEQYF. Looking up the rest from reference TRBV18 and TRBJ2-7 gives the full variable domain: NAGVMQNPRHLVRRRGQEARLRCSPMKGHSHVYWYRQLPEEGLKFMVYLQKENIIDESGMPKERFSAEFPKEGPSILRIQQVVRGDSAAYFCASSPYSGTGGLRAYEQYFGPGTRLTVT.